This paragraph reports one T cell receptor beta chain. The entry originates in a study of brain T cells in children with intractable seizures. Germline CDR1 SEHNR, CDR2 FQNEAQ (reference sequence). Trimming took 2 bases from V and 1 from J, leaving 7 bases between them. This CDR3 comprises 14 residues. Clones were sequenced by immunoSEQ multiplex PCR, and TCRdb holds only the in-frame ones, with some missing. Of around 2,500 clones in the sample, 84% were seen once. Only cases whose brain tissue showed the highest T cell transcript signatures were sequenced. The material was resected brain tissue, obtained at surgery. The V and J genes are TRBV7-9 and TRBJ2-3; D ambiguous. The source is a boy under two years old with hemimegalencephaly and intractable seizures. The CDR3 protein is CASSLSLGTDTQYF. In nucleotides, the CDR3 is TGTGCCAGCAGCTTATCCTTGGGCACAGATACGCAGTATTTT.